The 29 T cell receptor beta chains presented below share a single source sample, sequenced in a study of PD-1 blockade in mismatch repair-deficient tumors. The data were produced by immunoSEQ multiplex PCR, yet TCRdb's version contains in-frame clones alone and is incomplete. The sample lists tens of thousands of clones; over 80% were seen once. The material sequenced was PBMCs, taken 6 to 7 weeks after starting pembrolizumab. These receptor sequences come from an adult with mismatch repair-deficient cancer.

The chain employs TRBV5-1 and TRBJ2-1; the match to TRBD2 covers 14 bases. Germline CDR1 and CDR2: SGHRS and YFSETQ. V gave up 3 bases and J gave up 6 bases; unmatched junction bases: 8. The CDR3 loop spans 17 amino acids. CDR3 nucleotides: TGCGCCAGCAGCTGGCAGACTAGCGGGAGGGCCTTCAATGAGCAGTTCTTC. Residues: CASSWQTSGRAFNEQFF.

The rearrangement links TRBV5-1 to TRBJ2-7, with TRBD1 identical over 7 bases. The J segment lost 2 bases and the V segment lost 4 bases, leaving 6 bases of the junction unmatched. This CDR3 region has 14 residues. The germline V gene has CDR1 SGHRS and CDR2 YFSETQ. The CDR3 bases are TGCGCCAGCAGCCACGGGACAGCGCCCTACGAGCAGTACTTC. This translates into CASSHGTAPYEQYF.

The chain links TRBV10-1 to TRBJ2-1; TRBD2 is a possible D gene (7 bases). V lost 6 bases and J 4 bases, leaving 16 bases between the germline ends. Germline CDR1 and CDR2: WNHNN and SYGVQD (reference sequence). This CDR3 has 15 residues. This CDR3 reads CASSPASGQYNEQFF. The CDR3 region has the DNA TGCGCCAGCAGCCCCGCTAGCGGACAGTACAATGAGCAGTTCTTC.

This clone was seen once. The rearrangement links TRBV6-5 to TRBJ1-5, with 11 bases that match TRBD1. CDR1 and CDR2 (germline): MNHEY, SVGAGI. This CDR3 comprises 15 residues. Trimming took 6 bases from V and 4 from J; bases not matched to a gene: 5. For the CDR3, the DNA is TGTGCCAGCAGCTGGACAGGGGGCGGGAATCAGCCCCAGCATTTT. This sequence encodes CASSWTGGGNQPQHF.

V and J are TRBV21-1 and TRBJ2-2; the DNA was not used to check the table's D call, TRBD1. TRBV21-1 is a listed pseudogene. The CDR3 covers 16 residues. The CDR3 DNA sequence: TGTGCCAGCAGCAAAGACAGGGTCGAGAACACCGGGGAGCTGTTTTTT. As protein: CASSKDRVENTGELFF.

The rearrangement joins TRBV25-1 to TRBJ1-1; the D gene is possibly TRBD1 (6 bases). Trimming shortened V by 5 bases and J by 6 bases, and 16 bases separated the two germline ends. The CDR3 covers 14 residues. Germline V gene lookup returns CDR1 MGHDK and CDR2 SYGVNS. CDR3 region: CASSPRGGAPEAFF. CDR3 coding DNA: TGTGCCAGCAGTCCTCGCGGGGGCGCCCCTGAAGCTTTCTTT. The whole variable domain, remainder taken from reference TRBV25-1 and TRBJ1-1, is EADIYQTPRYLVIGTGKKITLECSQTMGHDKMYWYQQDPGMELHLIHYSYGVNSTEKGDLSSESTVSRIRTEHFPLTLESARPSHTSQYLCASSPRGGAPEAFFGQGTRLTVV.

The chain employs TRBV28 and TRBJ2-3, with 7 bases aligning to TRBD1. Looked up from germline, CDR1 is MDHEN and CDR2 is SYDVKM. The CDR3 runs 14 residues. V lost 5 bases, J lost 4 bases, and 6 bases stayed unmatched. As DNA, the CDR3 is TGTGCCAGCAGTGGGACAGTTTACGCAGATACGCAGTATTTT. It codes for CASSGTVYADTQYF.

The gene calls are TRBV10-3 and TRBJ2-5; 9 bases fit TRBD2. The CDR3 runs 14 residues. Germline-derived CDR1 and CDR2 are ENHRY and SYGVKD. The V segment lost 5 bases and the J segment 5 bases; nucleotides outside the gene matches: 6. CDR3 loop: CAISNSGSEETQYF. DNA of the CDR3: TGTGCCATCAGTAATAGCGGGAGTGAGGAGACCCAGTACTTC.

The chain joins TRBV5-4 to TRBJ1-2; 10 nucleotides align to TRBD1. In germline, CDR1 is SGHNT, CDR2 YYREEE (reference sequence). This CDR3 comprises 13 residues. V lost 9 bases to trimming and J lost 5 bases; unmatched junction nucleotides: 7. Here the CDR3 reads CATRQGAWYGYTF. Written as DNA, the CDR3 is TGTGCCACCAGACAGGGGGCTTGGTATGGCTACACCTTC.

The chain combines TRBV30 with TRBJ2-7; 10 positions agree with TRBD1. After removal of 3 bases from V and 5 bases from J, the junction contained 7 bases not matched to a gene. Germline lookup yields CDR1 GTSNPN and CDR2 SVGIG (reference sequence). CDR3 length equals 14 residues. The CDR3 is CAWSPGTGDDEQYF. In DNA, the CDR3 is TGTGCCTGGAGCCCCGGGACAGGGGACGACGAGCAGTACTTC.

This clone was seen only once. The CDR3 coding sequence is TGTGCCAGCAGCCACCTGGGACTAGCGAACACCGGGGAGCTGTTTTTT. It encodes CASSHLGLANTGELFF. This chain joins TRBV9 and TRBJ2-2; 8 bases line up with TRBD2. The junction had 5 bases not matched to a gene; V was cut back by 4 bases and J by 0 bases. This CDR3 contains 16 residues. CDR1 is SGDLS, CDR2 YYNGEE, per germline.

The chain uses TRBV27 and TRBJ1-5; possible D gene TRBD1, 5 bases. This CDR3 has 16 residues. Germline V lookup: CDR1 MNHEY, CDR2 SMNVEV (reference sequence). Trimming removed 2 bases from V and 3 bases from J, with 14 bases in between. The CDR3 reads CASSLSGGLTNQPQHF. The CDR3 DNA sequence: TGTGCCAGCAGTTTAAGCGGGGGACTGACCAATCAGCCCCAGCATTTT.

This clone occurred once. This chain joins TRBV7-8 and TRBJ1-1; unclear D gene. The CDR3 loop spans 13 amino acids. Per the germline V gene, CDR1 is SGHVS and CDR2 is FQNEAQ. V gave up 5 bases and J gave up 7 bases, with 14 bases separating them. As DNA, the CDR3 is TGTGCCAGCAGCCGCGAGGCGGGCCTTGAAGCTTTCTTT. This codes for CASSREAGLEAFF.

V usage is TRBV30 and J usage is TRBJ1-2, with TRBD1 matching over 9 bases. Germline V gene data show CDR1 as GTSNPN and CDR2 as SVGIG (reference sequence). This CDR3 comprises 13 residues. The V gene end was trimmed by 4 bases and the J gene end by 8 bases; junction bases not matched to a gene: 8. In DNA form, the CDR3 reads TGTGCCTGGACCCGGACAGGGGCGGAAGGCTACACCTTC. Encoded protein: CAWTRTGAEGYTF.

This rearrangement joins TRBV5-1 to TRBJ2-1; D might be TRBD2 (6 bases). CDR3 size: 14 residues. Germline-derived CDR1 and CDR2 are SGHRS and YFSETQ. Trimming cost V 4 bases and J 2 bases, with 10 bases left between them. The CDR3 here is CASSGGGTYNEQFF. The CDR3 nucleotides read TGCGCCAGCAGCGGGGGAGGCACCTACAATGAGCAGTTCTTC.

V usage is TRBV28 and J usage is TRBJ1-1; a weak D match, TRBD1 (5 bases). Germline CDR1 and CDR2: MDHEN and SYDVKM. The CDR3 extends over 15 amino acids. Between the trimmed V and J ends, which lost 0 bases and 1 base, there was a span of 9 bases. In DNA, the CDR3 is TGTGCCAGCAGTTTATGGGGGGGTCAGAACACTGAAGCTTTCTTT. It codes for CASSLWGGQNTEAFF.

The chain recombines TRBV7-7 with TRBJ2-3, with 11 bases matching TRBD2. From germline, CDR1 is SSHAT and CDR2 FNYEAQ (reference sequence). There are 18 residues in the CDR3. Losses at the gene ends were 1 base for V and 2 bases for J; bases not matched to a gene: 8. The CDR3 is CASSLGLAGGLLTDTQYF. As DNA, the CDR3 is TGTGCCAGCAGCTTAGGTCTAGCGGGAGGCCTCCTCACAGATACGCAGTATTTT.

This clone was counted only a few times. CDR3 nucleotides: TGTGCCAGCAGTTACGGCCCCTACGAGCAGTACTTC. Amino acids: CASSYGPYEQYF. The genes are TRBV6-6 and TRBJ2-7; no clear D gene. This CDR3 contains 12 residues. V dropped 2 bases and J dropped 2 bases, with 4 bases sitting between them. Germline V gene lookup returns CDR1 MNHNY and CDR2 SVGAGI (reference sequence).

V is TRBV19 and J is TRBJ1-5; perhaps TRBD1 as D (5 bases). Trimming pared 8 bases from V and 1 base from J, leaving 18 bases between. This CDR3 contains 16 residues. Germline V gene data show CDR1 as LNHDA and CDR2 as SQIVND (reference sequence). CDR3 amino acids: CASASSPYRSNQPQHF. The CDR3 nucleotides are TGTGCCAGTGCGTCGTCCCCCTACAGGAGCAATCAGCCCCAGCATTTT.

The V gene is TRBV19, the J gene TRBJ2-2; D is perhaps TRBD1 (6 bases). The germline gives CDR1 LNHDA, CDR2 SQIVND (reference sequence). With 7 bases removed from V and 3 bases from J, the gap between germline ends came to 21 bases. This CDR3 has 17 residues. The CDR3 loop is CASTGLRAEGDTGELFF. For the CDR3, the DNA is TGTGCCAGTACGGGGCTACGGGCCGAGGGGGACACCGGGGAGCTGTTTTTT.

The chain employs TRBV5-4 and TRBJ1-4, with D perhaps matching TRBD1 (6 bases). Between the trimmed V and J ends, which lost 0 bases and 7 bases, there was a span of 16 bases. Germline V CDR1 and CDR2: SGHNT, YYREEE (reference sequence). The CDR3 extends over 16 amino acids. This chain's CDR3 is CASSLGTGSGGEKLFF. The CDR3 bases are TGTGCCAGCAGCTTGGGTACAGGGAGCGGCGGTGAAAAACTGTTTTTT. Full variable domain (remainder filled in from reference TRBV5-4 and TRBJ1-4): ETGVTQSPTHLIKTRGQQVTLRCSSQSGHNTVSWYQQALGQGPQFIFQYYREEENGRGNFPPRFSGLQFPNYSSELNVNALELDDSALYLCASSLGTGSGGEKLFFGSGTQLSVL.

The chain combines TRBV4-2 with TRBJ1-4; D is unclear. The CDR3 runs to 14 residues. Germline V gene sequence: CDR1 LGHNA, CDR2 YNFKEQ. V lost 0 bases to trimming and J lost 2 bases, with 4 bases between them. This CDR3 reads CASSQDRTNEKLFF. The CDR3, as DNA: TGTGCCAGCAGCCAAGATCGGACTAATGAAAAACTGTTTTTT.

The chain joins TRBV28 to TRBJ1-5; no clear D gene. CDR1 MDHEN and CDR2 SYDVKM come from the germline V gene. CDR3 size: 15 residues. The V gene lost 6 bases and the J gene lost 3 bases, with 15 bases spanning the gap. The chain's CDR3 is CASRPRGLVNQPQHF. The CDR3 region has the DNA TGTGCCAGCAGACCCCGTGGGCTGGTCAATCAGCCCCAGCATTTT. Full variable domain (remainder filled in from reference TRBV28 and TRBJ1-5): DVKVTQSSRYLVKRTGEKVFLECVQDMDHENMFWYRQDPGLGLRLIYFSYDVKMKEKGDIPEGYSVSREKKERFSLILESASTNQTSMYLCASRPRGLVNQPQHFGDGTRLSIL.

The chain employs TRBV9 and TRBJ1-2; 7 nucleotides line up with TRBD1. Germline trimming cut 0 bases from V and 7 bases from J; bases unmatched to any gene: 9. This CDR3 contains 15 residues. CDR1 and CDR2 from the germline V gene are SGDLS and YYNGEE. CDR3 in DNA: TGTGCCAGCAGCGTAGCTGAGGGGACAGCTTCTGGCTACACCTTC. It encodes CASSVAEGTASGYTF.

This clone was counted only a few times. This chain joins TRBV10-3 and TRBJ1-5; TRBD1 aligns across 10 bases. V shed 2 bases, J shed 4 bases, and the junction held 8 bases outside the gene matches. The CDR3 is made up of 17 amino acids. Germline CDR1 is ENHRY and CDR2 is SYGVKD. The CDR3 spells CAISEGLRTGGNQPQHF. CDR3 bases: TGTGCCATCAGTGAGGGACTGCGGACAGGGGGTAATCAGCCCCAGCATTTT.

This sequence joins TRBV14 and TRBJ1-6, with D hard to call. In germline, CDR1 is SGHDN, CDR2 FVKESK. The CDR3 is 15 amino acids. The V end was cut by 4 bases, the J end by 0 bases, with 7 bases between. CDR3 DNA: TGTGCCAGCAGCCCTCGTTCCTCCTATAATTCACCCCTCCACTTT. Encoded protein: CASSPRSSYNSPLHF.

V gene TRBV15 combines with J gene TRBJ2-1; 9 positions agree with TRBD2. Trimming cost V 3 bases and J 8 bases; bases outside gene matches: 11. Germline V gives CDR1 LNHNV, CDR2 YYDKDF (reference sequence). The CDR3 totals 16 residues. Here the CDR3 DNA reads TGTGCCACCAGCAGGACTAGCGGCTGGAGAAGGGATGAGCAGTTCTTC. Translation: CATSRTSGWRRDEQFF.

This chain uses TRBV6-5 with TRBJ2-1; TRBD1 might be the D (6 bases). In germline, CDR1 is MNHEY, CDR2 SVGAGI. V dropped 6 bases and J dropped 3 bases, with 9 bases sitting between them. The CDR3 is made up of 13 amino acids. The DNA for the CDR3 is TGTGCCAGCAGCCGGACAGTCTACAATGAGCAGTTCTTC. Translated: CASSRTVYNEQFF.

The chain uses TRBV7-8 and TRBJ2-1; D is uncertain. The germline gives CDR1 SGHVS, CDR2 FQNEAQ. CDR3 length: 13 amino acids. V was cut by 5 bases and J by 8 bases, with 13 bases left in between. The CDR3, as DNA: TGTGCCAGCAGCCCCAGCTTAGCCCATGAGCAGTTCTTC. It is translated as CASSPSLAHEQFF.